Below are 24 T cell receptor beta chains sequenced from a single sample in a study of spatial heterogeneity in lung cancer. These receptors have no known antigen. TCRdb re-analysed the 5' RACE reads in MiXCR, keeping a single row per CDR3 protein. Among 17,000 or so distinct CDR3 sequences listed, around 6% were seen once. Findings of the study overall: The number of expanded tumor alpha and beta chains correlated with mutation number.

The time point was: sample taken at primary tumor resection. The source was lung tumor tissue, collected at surgery. All receptors derive from a male donor with early-stage non-small cell lung cancer.

The chain recombines TRBV5-4 with TRBJ1-2, with D possibly matching TRBD1 (6 bases). V lost 4 bases to trimming and J lost 7 bases, with 14 bases between them. The CDR3 runs 13 residues. The germline CDR1 and CDR2 sequences are SGHNT and YYREEE (reference sequence). The CDR3 here is CASSPKGGVGYTF. CDR3 bases: TGTGCCAGCAGCCCAAAGGGGGGCGTTGGCTACACCTTC.

This clonotype was observed at least ten times. The rearrangement joins TRBV20-1 to TRBJ2-2; D unclear. The CDR3 extends over 13 amino acids. V lost 5 bases to trimming and J lost 1 base, with 8 bases between them. Looked up from germline, CDR1 is DFQATT and CDR2 is SNEGSKA (reference sequence). The DNA of the CDR3 is TGCAGTGCTGAGACGGTGAACACCGGGGAGCTGTTTTTT. Amino acids: CSAETVNTGELFF.

This clonotype was observed at least ten times. The V and J genes are TRBV12-3 or TRBV12-4 and TRBJ1-4; 8 nucleotides align to TRBD1. The CDR3 contains 16 residues. Trimming at V came to 6 bases and at J to 0 bases, leaving 6 bases not matched to a gene. Written as DNA, the CDR3 is TGTGCCAGCAGGCCGGACAGGGCCGCAACTAATGAAAAACTGTTTTTT. It yields the protein CASRPDRAATNEKLFF.

This clonotype was detected a few times. This chain links TRBV20-1 with TRBJ2-5, with a possible D match to TRBD1 (5 bases). The germline V gene has CDR1 DFQATT and CDR2 SNEGSKA (reference sequence). The germline V and J ends were trimmed by 6 bases and 2 bases, with 10 bases remaining between them. This CDR3 is built from 12 residues. CDR3 protein: CSARQGQETQYF. CDR3 DNA sequence: TGCAGTGCACGGCAGGGACAAGAGACCCAGTACTTC.

This clonotype showed up many times. This chain joins TRBV6-5 and TRBJ1-4; 10 bases fit TRBD1. CDR1 and CDR2 (germline): MNHEY, SVGAGI. The CDR3 sequence is 15 residues long. After removal of 6 bases from V and 4 bases from J, the junction contained 5 bases not matched to a gene. In DNA form, the CDR3 reads TGTGCCAGCAGGACCGGGACAGGGGATAATGAAAAACTGTTTTTT. It encodes CASRTGTGDNEKLFF.

This clonotype was seen ten or more times. The J gene is TRBJ2-7, the V gene TRBV28; D ambiguous. Germline CDR1 MDHEN, CDR2 SYDVKM. CDR3 size: 14 residues. V lost 4 bases to trimming and J lost 2 bases, with 12 bases between them. CDR3 residues: CASSSRRLPYEQYF. CDR3 DNA: TGTGCCAGCAGTTCTCGGCGGCTCCCCTACGAGCAGTACTTC.

By share, this clonotype ranks as medium-sized. The chain has TRBV3-1 and TRBJ1-1; TRBD1 might be the D (5 bases). The CDR3 is 16 residues long. In germline, CDR1 is LGHDT, CDR2 YNNKEL (reference sequence). Trimming stripped 4 bases from V and 4 bases from J, with 19 bases between. CDR3 residues: CASSRGQGVGSTEAFF. In nucleotides, the CDR3 is TGTGCCAGCAGCCGCGGGCAGGGCGTTGGGAGCACTGAAGCTTTCTTT. Drawing the rest from reference TRBV3-1 and TRBJ1-1, the complete variable domain is DTAVSQTPKYLVTQMGNDKSIKCEQNLGHDTMYWYKQDSKKFLKIMFSYNNKELIINETVPNRFSPKSPDKAHLNLHINSLELGDSAVYFCASSRGQGVGSTEAFFGQGTRLTVV.

This clonotype was seen many times. V and J are TRBV7-2 and TRBJ2-2, with 9 bases lining up with TRBD2. V lost 3 bases, J lost 6 bases, and 2 bases stayed unmatched. The V gene's germline CDR1 is SGHTA and CDR2 FQGNSA. The CDR3 is 14 residues long. The CDR3 DNA is TGTGCCAGCAGCTTTCTAGCGGGGCCCGGGGAGCTGTTTTTT. It encodes CASSFLAGPGELFF.

This clonotype was detected many times. The chain couples TRBV9 to TRBJ2-1; D might be TRBD1 (5 bases). From germline, CDR1 is SGDLS and CDR2 YYNGEE. The CDR3 loop spans 14 amino acids. Trimming stripped 2 bases from V and 7 bases from J, with 13 bases between. As DNA, the CDR3 is TGTGCCAGCAGCGTCAGGGCGTCTAGGAATGAGCAGTTCTTC. Its protein is CASSVRASRNEQFF.

This clonotype was observed many times. CDR3 sequence reads: CASSLAPATSSNEQFF. The CDR3 DNA sequence: TGTGCCAGCAGCTTAGCTCCGGCGACTTCATCAAATGAGCAGTTCTTC. The chain carries TRBV11-3 and TRBJ2-1; D not certain. The CDR3 length is 16 residues. Germline V gives CDR1 SGHNT, CDR2 YENEEA. V lost 1 base and J lost 7, with 17 bases in between.

This clonotype came up many times. V and J are TRBV10-1 and TRBJ2-1; TRBD1 is a possible D gene (6 bases). The V gene lost 3 bases and the J gene lost 8 bases, with 23 bases spanning the gap. The CDR3 loop spans 17 amino acids. CDR1 is WNHNN, CDR2 SYGVQD, per germline (reference sequence). The CDR3 DNA is TGCGCCAGCAGTGAAGCGGCGAACAGGGTAGAGATCGATGAGCAGTTCTTC. Translation: CASSEAANRVEIDEQFF.

This clonotype has just a few counts. The chain joins TRBV11-1 to TRBJ1-6, with D maybe TRBD1 (6 bases). There are 13 residues in the CDR3. V was shortened by 4 bases and J by 7 bases, with 8 bases between the two germline ends. Looked up from germline, CDR1 is SGHAT and CDR2 is FQDESV (reference sequence). CDR3 nucleotide sequence: TGTGCCAGCAGCTCCACAGGGAATTCACCCCTCCACTTT. Amino acids: CASSSTGNSPLHF. Full variable domain (outside the CDR3, taken from reference TRBV11-1 and TRBJ1-6): EAEVAQSPRYKITEKSQAVAFWCDPISGHATLYWYRQILGQGPELLVQFQDESVVDDSQLPKDRFSAERLKGVDSTLKIQPAELGDSAMYLCASSSTGNSPLHFGNGTRLTVT.

This clonotype is deemed medium-sized. The chain carries TRBV7-6 and TRBJ1-5; D is uncertain. V lost 3 bases and J 3 bases, leaving 6 bases between the germline ends. Germline CDR1 is SGHVS and CDR2 is FNYEAQ. CDR3 size: 13 residues. The CDR3 spells CASSLDVNQPQHF. In nucleotides, the CDR3 is TGTGCCAGCAGCTTGGATGTCAATCAGCCCCAGCATTTT.

The table lists this clonotype with many counts. The V gene is TRBV7-2, the J gene TRBJ1-6, with a possible D match to TRBD1 (5 bases). The germline V gene has CDR1 SGHTA and CDR2 FQGNSA. The CDR3 extends over 14 amino acids. V was trimmed by 5 bases and J by 6 bases, leaving 11 bases between them. CDR3 DNA: TGTGCCAGCAGCCCAGGGACGCGTAATTCACCCCTCCACTTT. This translates into CASSPGTRNSPLHF.

This rearrangement joins TRBV12-3 or TRBV12-4 to TRBJ2-2; D is possibly TRBD2 (7 bases). Trimming pared 2 bases from V and 4 bases from J, leaving 17 bases between. The CDR3 is 17 amino acids. The CDR3 loop reads CASSLREAGATTGELFF. Written as DNA, the CDR3 is TGTGCCAGCAGTTTAAGAGAGGCGGGGGCGACCACCGGGGAGCTGTTTTTT.

This clonotype was observed at least ten times. This chain connects TRBV19 to TRBJ1-6; no clear D gene. Germline V lookup: CDR1 LNHDA, CDR2 SQIVND (reference sequence). V was trimmed by 3 bases and J by 12 bases, leaving 18 bases between them. The CDR3 runs to 15 residues. The CDR3 nucleotides are TGTGCCAGTAGTATTGACTGGGCGGCCGGTCGACCCCTCCACTTT. Its protein is CASSIDWAAGRPLHF. Complete variable domain (other parts from reference TRBV19 and TRBJ1-6): DGGITQSPKYLFRKEGQNVTLSCEQNLNHDAMYWYRQDPGQGLRLIYYSQIVNDFQKGDIAEGYSVSREKKESFPLTVTSAQKNPTAFYLCASSIDWAAGRPLHFGNGTRLTVT.

This clonotype was recorded at least ten times. The CDR3 here is CSARGTGSVREKLFF. The DNA for the CDR3 is TGCAGTGCTAGGGGGACAGGGTCTGTTCGGGAAAAACTGTTTTTT. The chain is built from TRBV20-1 and TRBJ1-4; the match to TRBD1 covers 9 bases. This CDR3 is 15 amino acids long. The germline CDR1 and CDR2 sequences are DFQATT and SNEGSKA (reference sequence). V was clipped by 3 bases and J by 8 bases; unmatched bases: 10.

This clonotype was counted ten times or more. The rearrangement links TRBV6-6 to TRBJ1-4; 8 nucleotides agree with TRBD1. The CDR3 has 14 amino acids. After removal of 7 bases from V and 5 bases from J, the junction contained 6 bases not matched to a gene. The germline V gene encodes CDR1 MNHNY and CDR2 SVGAGI (reference sequence). The CDR3 DNA reads TGTGCCAGCAACCCACAGGGGGAGAATGAAAAACTGTTTTTT. This encodes CASNPQGENEKLFF.

This clonotype was seen repeatedly, ten times or more. The chain couples TRBV29-1 to TRBJ2-1; D gene ambiguous. Germline V gene data show CDR1 as SQVTM and CDR2 as ANQGSEA. The CDR3 runs to 14 residues. V shed 4 bases and J shed 2 bases, with 12 bases lying between them. CDR3 loop: CSVVPPPAYNEQFF. The CDR3 DNA follows: TGCAGCGTTGTGCCGCCACCCGCCTACAATGAGCAGTTCTTC.

The table lists this clonotype with many counts. V and J are TRBV6-5 and TRBJ1-5; weak D call: TRBD1 (6 bases). CDR1 and CDR2 from the germline V gene are MNHEY and SVGAGI. This CDR3 contains 13 residues. The ends were cut back, 2 bases at V and 4 bases at J, with 6 bases in the middle. CDR3 residues: CASSYGTNQPQHF. DNA of the CDR3: TGTGCCAGCAGTTACGGGACAAATCAGCCCCAGCATTTT.

The chain joins TRBV29-1 to TRBJ1-5, with 7 bases aligning to TRBD1. Looked up from germline, CDR1 is SQVTM and CDR2 is ANQGSEA. V was clipped by 5 bases and J by 1 base; unmatched bases: 5. CDR3 length: 14 residues. CDR3 region: CSVPGTESNQPQHF. The CDR3 bases are TGCAGCGTTCCAGGGACAGAGAGCAATCAGCCCCAGCATTTT. Combining the CDR3 with reference TRBV29-1 and TRBJ1-5 gives the whole variable domain SAVISQKPSRDICQRGTSLTIQCQVDSQVTMMFWYRQQPGQSLTLIATANQGSEATYESGFVIDKFPISRPNLTFSTLTVSNMSPEDSSIYLCSVPGTESNQPQHFGDGTRLSIL.

This clonotype was picked up many times. CDR3 in amino acids: CASSQSSSGGAYIQYF. CDR3 coding DNA: TGCGCCAGCAGCCAGTCTTCTAGCGGGGGGGCCTACATTCAGTACTTC. The V and J genes are TRBV4-3 and TRBJ2-4; 12 nucleotides line up with TRBD2. The ends lost 3 bases at V and 8 bases at J; junction bases unmatched: 8. The CDR3 is 16 amino acids. Germline lookup yields CDR1 LGHNA and CDR2 YSLEER.

This clonotype has a count of ten or more. The chain uses TRBV6-6 and TRBJ2-7, with D perhaps assigned TRBD1 or TRBD2 (5 bases each). Trimming left V 5 bases short and J 0 bases short, with 8 bases between. The CDR3 is made up of 13 amino acids. The germline CDR1 and CDR2 sequences are MNHNY and SVGAGI (reference sequence). CDR3 DNA sequence: TGTGCCAGCAGTCGGGGACCCTCCTACGAGCAGTACTTC. It encodes CASSRGPSYEQYF.

This clonotype was seen ten or more times. CDR3: CASSRSGAGTGELFF. The DNA for the CDR3 is TGTGCCAGCAGCCGTAGCGGGGCGGGGACCGGGGAGCTGTTTTTT. J is TRBJ2-2 and V is TRBV7-2; 8 nucleotides agree with TRBD2. The CDR3 is 15 amino acids. Per germline, CDR1 SGHTA and CDR2 FQGNSA. The V segment lost 5 bases and the J segment 5 bases; nucleotides outside the gene matches: 7.